A selection of T cell receptor beta chains follows, all from one sample in a study of response to subunit inactivated influenza vaccine. TCRdb itself ran the RT-PCR reads through MiXCR, one entry per CDR3 protein. The table lists just under 550,000 distinct CDR3 sequences, 20% to 25% of them singletons. The same data also contributed to another study, on T cells expressing NK-cell markers.

Sequenced here: CD4+ T cells sorted from PBMCs, sampled about 13 days after vaccination. The receptors stem from a man aged 45-65 years who received an inactivated influenza vaccine. Both conserved end residues are part of each CDR3. The order of the fields is D gene, J gene, clone size, V gene, CDR3 protein, CDR3 DNA. A D gene is named only where the DNA matches it firmly. Clone size is not always given. Where it is, it says once, few, many or a class for expanded clones.

- TRBJ2-6 many TRBV6-5 CASSSQTGISGANVLTF TGTGCCAGCAGTTCCCAAACAGGGATCTCCGGGGCCAACGTCCTGACTTTC
TRBD1 TRBJ2-1 few TRBV24-1 CATRPGQGPYEQFF TGTGCCACCAGGCCCGGACAGGGGCCCTATGAGCAGTTCTTC
- TRBJ1-2 - TRBV4-2 CASSQDIQRDGYTF TGTGCCAGCAGCCAAGATATCCAGCGAGATGGCTACACCTTC
TRBD2 TRBJ2-7 - TRBV7-3 CASSPSGMSSYEQYF TGTGCCAGCAGCCCTAGCGGGATGAGCTCCTACGAGCAGTACTTC
TRBD1 TRBJ2-2 - TRBV20-1 CSASRDRGASGELFF TGCAGTGCTAGCCGGGACAGGGGAGCATCCGGGGAGCTGTTTTTT
- TRBJ1-2 - TRBV21-1 CASSKTGGDGYTF TGTGCCAGCAGCAAAACGGGGGGCGATGGCTACACCTTC
- TRBJ2-5 - TRBV6-2/TRBV6-3 CASSFGNSLQETQYF TGTGCCAGCAGTTTTGGCAACTCCCTTCAAGAGACCCAGTACTTC
- TRBJ2-7 - TRBV20-1 CSARSWGERYEQYF TGCAGTGCTAGGTCGTGGGGAGAACGCTACGAGCAGTACTTC
- TRBJ1-5 many TRBV6-2/TRBV6-3 CASSWGLNQPQHF TGTGCCAGCAGTTGGGGGCTCAATCAGCCCCAGCATTTT
- TRBJ2-5 - TRBV7-3 CASSKYGSGQETQYF TGTGCCAGCAGCAAATACGGCAGCGGACAAGAGACCCAGTACTTC
- TRBJ2-3 few TRBV15 CATSRDLQGPDTQYF TGTGCCACCAGCAGAGATCTCCAGGGGCCAGATACGCAGTATTTT
- TRBJ2-7 few TRBV7-2 CASSSSWDGKSEQYF TGTGCCAGCAGCTCCTCATGGGACGGGAAAAGCGAGCAGTACTTC
TRBD2 TRBJ2-3 - TRBV4-2 CASSQDSLAAIGDTQYF TGTGCCAGCAGCCAAGATTCTCTAGCGGCTATAGGGGATACGCAGTATTTT
- TRBJ2-2 few TRBV6-2/TRBV6-3 CASRYRSRNTGELFF TGTGCCAGCAGGTACAGGTCACGGAACACCGGGGAGCTGTTTTTT
- TRBJ2-1 few TRBV4-3 CASSQEPTYNEQFF TGCGCCAGCAGCCAAGAACCCACGTACAATGAGCAGTTCTTC
- TRBJ1-2 few TRBV6-1 CASRPQGLNYGYTF TGTGCCAGCAGGCCACAGGGTCTGAACTATGGCTACACCTTC
- TRBJ1-1 few TRBV12-3/TRBV12-4 CASSWAGNTEAFF TGTGCCAGCAGTTGGGCAGGAAACACTGAAGCTTTCTTT
- TRBJ1-2 few TRBV20-1 CSARDPRFSNYGYTF TGCAGTGCTAGAGATCCGCGGTTCAGTAACTATGGCTACACCTTC
TRBD2 TRBJ2-7 many TRBV6-5 CASSYDGGSPHEQYF TGTGCCAGCAGTTACGACGGCGGGAGCCCCCACGAGCAGTACTTC
- TRBJ2-5 few TRBV5-1 CASSSQSFETQYF TGCGCCAGCAGCTCACAGAGTTTTGAGACCCAGTACTTC
- TRBJ2-2 few TRBV11-3 CASSSDSPTGELFF TGTGCCAGCAGCTCGGACAGCCCTACCGGGGAGCTGTTTTTT
- TRBJ2-6 - TRBV15 CATTRLGGANVLTF TGTGCCACCACCAGACTCGGTGGGGCCAACGTCCTGACTTTC
- TRBJ2-5 - TRBV20-1 CSIYPPGKRGTQYF TGCAGTATCTACCCACCGGGCAAACGGGGGACCCAGTACTTC
- TRBJ2-1 many TRBV2 CASSEQGSSYNEQFF TGTGCCAGCAGTGAACAGGGGAGCTCCTACAATGAGCAGTTCTTC
- TRBJ1-6 - TRBV20-1 CSAEDPRQNSPLHF TGCAGTGCCGAAGATCCCCGACAAAATTCACCCCTCCACTTT